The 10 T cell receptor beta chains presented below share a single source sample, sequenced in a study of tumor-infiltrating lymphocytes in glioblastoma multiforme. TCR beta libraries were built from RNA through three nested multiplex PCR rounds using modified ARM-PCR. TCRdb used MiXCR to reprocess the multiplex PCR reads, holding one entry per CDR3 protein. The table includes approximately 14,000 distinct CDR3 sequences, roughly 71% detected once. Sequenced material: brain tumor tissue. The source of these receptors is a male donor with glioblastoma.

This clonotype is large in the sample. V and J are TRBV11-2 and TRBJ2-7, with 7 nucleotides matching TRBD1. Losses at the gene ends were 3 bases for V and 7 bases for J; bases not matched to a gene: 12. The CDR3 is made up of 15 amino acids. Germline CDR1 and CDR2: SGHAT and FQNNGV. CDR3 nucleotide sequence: TGTGCCAGCAGCTTTTCCAGAGACAGGGTATGGGAGCAGTACTTC. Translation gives CASSFSRDRVWEQYF.

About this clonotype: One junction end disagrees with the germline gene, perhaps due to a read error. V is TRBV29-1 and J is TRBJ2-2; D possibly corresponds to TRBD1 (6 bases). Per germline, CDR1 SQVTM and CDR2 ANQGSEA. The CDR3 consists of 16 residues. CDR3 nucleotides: TGCGGCGTCAAGCGTCCTGGGGGCGAGACAACCGAGGAGCTGTTTTTT. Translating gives CGVKRPGGETTEELFF.

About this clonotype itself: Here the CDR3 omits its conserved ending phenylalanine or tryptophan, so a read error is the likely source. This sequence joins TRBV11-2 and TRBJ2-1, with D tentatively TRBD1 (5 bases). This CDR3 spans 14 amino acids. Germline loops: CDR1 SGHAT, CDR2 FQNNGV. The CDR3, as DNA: TGTGCCAGCAACTTAGATCCAGGGTGGGATGAACAGTTCTCC. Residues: CASNLDPGWDEQFS.

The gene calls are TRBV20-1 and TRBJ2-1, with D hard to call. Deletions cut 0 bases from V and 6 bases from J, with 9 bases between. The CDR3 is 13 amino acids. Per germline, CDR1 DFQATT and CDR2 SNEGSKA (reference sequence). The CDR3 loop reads CSARDQFGNEQFF. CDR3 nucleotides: TGCAGTGCTAGAGATCAGTTTGGCAATGAGCAGTTCTTC.

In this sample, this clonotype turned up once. CDR3 sequence (DNA): TGCAGTGCTAGAACTAGCGGGATGTACAATGAGCAGTTCTTC. Its protein is CSARTSGMYNEQFF. The rearrangement uses TRBV20-1 and TRBJ2-1; 10 bases fit TRBD2. The CDR3 is 14 amino acids. V was clipped by 2 bases and J by 4 bases; unmatched bases: 2. CDR1 and CDR2 from the germline V gene are DFQATT and SNEGSKA (reference sequence).

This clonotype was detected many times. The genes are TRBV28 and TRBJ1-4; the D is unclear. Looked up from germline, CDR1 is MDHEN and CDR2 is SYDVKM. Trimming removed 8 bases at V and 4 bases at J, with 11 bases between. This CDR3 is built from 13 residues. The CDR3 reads CASLGGSNEKLFF. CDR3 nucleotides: TGTGCCAGCCTCGGAGGGAGTAATGAAAAACTGTTTTTT.

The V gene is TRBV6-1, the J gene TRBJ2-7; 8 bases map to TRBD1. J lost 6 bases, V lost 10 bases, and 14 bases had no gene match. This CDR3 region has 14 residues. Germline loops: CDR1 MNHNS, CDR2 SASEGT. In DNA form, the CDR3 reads TGTGCCACCTCCAGAGACAGGGGTTCTCGCGAGCAGTACTTC. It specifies CATSRDRGSREQYF.

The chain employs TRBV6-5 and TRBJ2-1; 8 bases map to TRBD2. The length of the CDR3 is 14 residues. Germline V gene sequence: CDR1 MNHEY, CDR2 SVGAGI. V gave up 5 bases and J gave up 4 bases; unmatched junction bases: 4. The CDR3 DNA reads TGTGCCAGCAGTCGAGGACTAGCATACAATGAGCAGTTCTTC. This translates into CASSRGLAYNEQFF.

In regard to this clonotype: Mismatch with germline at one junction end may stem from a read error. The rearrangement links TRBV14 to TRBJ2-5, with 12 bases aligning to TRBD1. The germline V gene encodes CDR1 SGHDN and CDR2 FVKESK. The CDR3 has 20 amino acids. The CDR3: CASSQPLGTGTGGEQETQHF. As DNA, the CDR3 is TGTGCCAGCAGCCAACCCCTGGGAACAGGGACAGGGGGCGAACAAGAGACCCAGCACTTC. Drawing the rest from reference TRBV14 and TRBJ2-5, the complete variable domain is EAGVTQFPSHSVIEKGQTVTLRCDPISGHDNLYWYRRVMGKEIKFLLHFVKESKQDESGMPNNRFLAERTGGTYSTLKVQPAELEDSGVYFCASSQPLGTGTGGEQETQHFGPGTRLLVL.

The CDR3 DNA follows: TGCAGTGCTAGAGACCGGGTTCACTACAATGAGCAGTTCTTC. Translation gives CSARDRVHYNEQFF. This rearrangement joins TRBV20-1 to TRBJ2-1; D is ambiguous. Germline CDR1 is DFQATT and CDR2 is SNEGSKA (reference sequence). Trimming stripped 0 bases from V and 3 bases from J, with 9 bases between. The CDR3 contains 14 residues.